The rows below give T cell receptor beta chains drawn from one sample of a study of T cell responses to AZD1222 COVID-19 vaccine. TCRdb's table, derived via immunoSEQ multiplex PCR, lists solely in-frame clones and lacks some. The table records under 200,000 clones, around 94% of them present only once. Sample: peripheral blood, taken 28 days after the second dose of the MenACWY control vaccine. The receptors shown here come from an adult who received the MenACWY meningococcal vaccine as a control. CDR3s include the opening cysteine and the closing phenylalanine or tryptophan. The order of the fields is clone size, CDR3 length, D gene, V gene, J gene, CDR3 DNA, CDR3 protein. The D gene is left open where the match is weak. Rows may omit the clone size; those that give it use once, few, many or a size class.

>-|18|TRBD2|TRBV7-7|TRBJ2-1
TGTGCTAGCAGCTTAGTGGTTCGGCTAGCGGGAGGGCCGGGTGAGCAGTTCTTC
CASSLVVRLAGGPGEQFF
>-|18|TRBD2|TRBV28|TRBJ2-7
TGTGCCAGCAGTCTCCCTCCTAGCGGGAGCCCTGCCGGCCACGAGCAGTACTTC
CASSLPPSGSPAGHEQYF
>few|14|-|TRBV15|TRBJ2-2
TGTGCCACCAGCAGAGATTACCACACCGGGGAGCTGTTTTTT
CATSRDYHTGELFF
>once|15|TRBD1|TRBV5-8|TRBJ1-3
TGTGCCAGCAGATTACAGGGGGCTGAGGGAAACACCATATATTTT
CASRLQGAEGNTIYF
>-|13|-|TRBV14|TRBJ2-5
TGTGCCAGCAGCCAAGAGGGATCCGGGACCCAGTACTTC
CASSQEGSGTQYF
>once|13|-|TRBV19|TRBJ2-5
TGTGCCAGTAGTGCTAGGACTTTGGAGACCCAGTACTTC
CASSARTLETQYF
>-|15|-|TRBV30|TRBJ1-2
TGTGCCGCACAAGCCCAAAGGGAACAGACGGGTGGCTACACCTTC
CAAQAQREQTGGYTF
>-|15|TRBD2|TRBV19|TRBJ2-7
TGTGCCAGTAGTGGGGGGGGACGCGGGTACTACGAGCAGTACTTC
CASSGGGRGYYEQYF
>-|14|-|TRBV29-1|TRBJ2-7
TGCAGCGCGGCCTCAACAGGGTATTCCTACGAGCAGTACTTC
CSAASTGYSYEQYF
>once|13|-|TRBV27|TRBJ1-6
TGTGCCAGCAGGGCGGCCTATAATTCACCCCTCCACTTT
CASRAAYNSPLHF
>-|13|TRBD1|TRBV7-9|TRBJ2-1
TGTGCCAGCAGCTATAGACAGGGGGGTGAGCAGTTCTTC
CASSYRQGGEQFF
>-|16|TRBD1|TRBV6-5|TRBJ2-7
TGTGCCAGCAGTTTCACAGGGGCAACACCTACGAACGAGCAGTACTTC
CASSFTGATPTNEQYF
>-|15|-|TRBV28|TRBJ1-5
TGTGCCAGCAGTTTGGGGGGAGGAATCCGTCAGCCCCAGCATTTT
CASSLGGGIRQPQHF
>-|15|-|TRBV9|TRBJ1-6
TGTGCCAGCAGCGCTCAGAGCTCCTATAATTCACCCCTCCACTTT
CASSAQSSYNSPLHF
>-|15|-|TRBV3-1/TRBV3-2|TRBJ2-3
TGTGCCAGCAGTCTTGACGGGGCACCTCGGGATACGCAGTATTTT
CASSLDGAPRDTQYF
>-|13|TRBD2|TRBV9|TRBJ2-1
TGTGCCAGCACCGACGGACTAGCGCGTGAGCAGTTCTTC
CASTDGLAREQFF
>-|16|TRBD1|TRBV19|TRBJ1-1
TGTGCCAGTAGCCAAGGCAGGGGGCTAGGTTACACTGAAGCTTTCTTT
CASSQGRGLGYTEAFF
>-|13|-|TRBV6-2/TRBV6-3|TRBJ1-5
TGTGCCAGCAGTTACGCCAACAATCAGCCCCAGCATTTT
CASSYANNQPQHF
>few|15|TRBD1|TRBV9|TRBJ1-2
TGTGCCAGCAGCGCCAACACAGGGGGCCCGAATGGCTACACCTTC
CASSANTGGPNGYTF
>-|14|-|TRBV11-2|TRBJ2-7
TGTGCCAGCAGCCCTCCCGGGGCGTCACACGAGCAGTACTTC
CASSPPGASHEQYF
>-|14|-|TRBV27|TRBJ1-1
TGTGCCAGCAGTTTATTCAAGTCTAACACTGAAGCTTTCTTT
CASSLFKSNTEAFF
>few|15|-|TRBV28|TRBJ1-5
TGTGCCAGCAGGGCCACAAGTCTTAGCAATCAGCCCCAGCATTTT
CASRATSLSNQPQHF
>-|16|TRBD2|TRBV7-2|TRBJ2-7
TGTGCCAGCAGCTTAGCGGCTAGCGGGGCAGCCTACGAGCAGTACTTC
CASSLAASGAAYEQYF
>-|15|-|TRBV7-2|TRBJ2-3
TGTGCCAGCAGCTTAGGGGACACCAGCACAGATACGCAGTATTTT
CASSLGDTSTDTQYF
>few|13|-|TRBV3-1/TRBV3-2|TRBJ2-1
TGTGCCAGCAGCCAAGCAGGCCGAAATGAGCAGTTCTTC
CASSQAGRNEQFF
>-|11|-|TRBV27|TRBJ2-7
TGTGCCAGCACCGGGGGAGCCGAGCAGTACTTC
CASTGGAEQYF
>-|17|TRBD1|TRBV7-6|TRBJ2-2
TGTGCCAGCAGCTTAGCCGGTGGACAGGGAAACACCGGGGAGCTGTTTTTT
CASSLAGGQGNTGELFF
>-|14|-|TRBV5-1|TRBJ1-1
TGCGCCAGCAGCTTGGTCGGTATGAACACTGAAGCTTTCTTT
CASSLVGMNTEAFF
>-|15|-|TRBV19|TRBJ1-3
TGTGCCAGTAGTATAGAATCGGCGTACGGTAACACCATATATTTT
CASSIESAYGNTIYF
>once|15|-|TRBV4-3|TRBJ1-5
TGCGCCAGCAGCCAAGACAGATTCTCCAATCAGCCCCAGCATTTT
CASSQDRFSNQPQHF
>-|14|-|TRBV9|TRBJ2-3
TGTGCCAGCAGCGTAGAGACAGTCACAGATACGCAGTATTTT
CASSVETVTDTQYF
>-|12|-|TRBV11-2|TRBJ2-2
TGTGCCAGCAGCTTAGGAGGGTTGGAGCTGTTTTTT
CASSLGGLELFF
>-|13|-|TRBV10-3|TRBJ2-4
TGTGCCATCAGTGAGTCGGGGGTGAACATTCAGTACTTC
CAISESGVNIQYF
>-|13|-|TRBV10-3|TRBJ1-2
TGTGCCATCAGTGACCCCGGGACGTATGGCTACACCTTC
CAISDPGTYGYTF
>-|18|TRBD2|TRBV6-1|TRBJ2-3
TGTGCCAGCAGTGACCGGCTAGCGGGAGGGCTGAGCACAGATACGCAGTATTTT
CASSDRLAGGLSTDTQYF
>-|13|-|TRBV19|TRBJ2-3
TGTGCCAGTAGTATTGGGAGAACAGATACGCAGTATTTT
CASSIGRTDTQYF
>-|16|TRBD2|TRBV7-6|TRBJ2-3
TGTGCCAGCAGCGCCCCGGGACTAGCGGGAAAAGATACGCAGTATTTT
CASSAPGLAGKDTQYF
>-|16|-|TRBV27|TRBJ1-2
TGTGCCAGCAGTTTATCGAAAGGTACCAGGGTCTATGGCTACACCTTC
CASSLSKGTRVYGYTF
>-|15|-|TRBV6-1|TRBJ2-7
TGTGCCAGCAGGGAAGGCCCTAGGGGCTCCTACGAGCAGTACTTC
CASREGPRGSYEQYF
>-|14|-|TRBV7-2|TRBJ1-2
TGTGCCAGCAGCCAGGAGGGATTTAACTATGGCTACACCTTC
CASSQEGFNYGYTF
>-|13|-|TRBV7-9|TRBJ2-5
TGTGCCAGCAGCTTTGGATTAGAAGAGACCCAGTACTTC
CASSFGLEETQYF
>-|10|-|TRBV20-1|TRBJ1-1
TGCACTTACAGGGACACTGAAGCTTTCTTT
CTYRDTEAFF
>-|13|-|TRBV5-8|TRBJ2-1
TGTGCCAGCAGGCACAGGGCCTACAATGAGCAGTTCTTC
CASRHRAYNEQFF
>once|12|-|TRBV7-8|TRBJ2-1
TGTGCCAGCAGCCTAGTGGGCAATGAGCAGTTCTTC
CASSLVGNEQFF
>-|13|TRBD1|TRBV7-2|TRBJ1-2
TGTGCCAGCAGCCTAGGGGGCGACTATGGCTACACCTTC
CASSLGGDYGYTF